The 8 T cell receptor beta chains below were found in one sample sequenced in a study of blood T cell repertoires in COVID-19. Generated by immunoSEQ multiplex PCR, the TCRdb table keeps only in-frame clones and is missing some. The sample has 15,000 to 20,000 clones; approximately 80% are singletons. Sequenced: peripheral blood. These receptor sequences come from a woman aged 70-85 years with active COVID-19.

The chain carries TRBV7-9 and TRBJ1-1; perhaps TRBD1 as D (6 bases). The CDR3 contains 14 residues. V was shortened by 7 bases and J by 0 bases, with 12 bases between the two germline ends. The germline V gene has CDR1 SEHNR and CDR2 FQNEAQ (reference sequence). CDR3 DNA sequence: TGTGCCAGCACAACTACAGGGATGAACACTGAAGCTTTCTTT. This gives the protein CASTTTGMNTEAFF.

The chain employs TRBV2 and TRBJ2-7; D is perhaps TRBD2 (6 bases). In germline, CDR1 is SNHLY, CDR2 FYNNEI. CDR3 length equals 15 residues. Trimming removed 4 bases at V and 0 bases at J, with 13 bases between. The chain's CDR3 is CASSGDSGNSYEQYF. DNA for the CDR3: TGTGCCAGCAGTGGGGACTCTGGGAACTCCTACGAGCAGTACTTC.

The V call is TRBV5-6, the J call TRBJ2-7; TRBD1 might be the D (6 bases). Germline V gives CDR1 SGHDT, CDR2 YYEEEE. CDR3 length: 14 amino acids. V was cut by 3 bases and J by 4 bases, with 14 bases left in between. The CDR3 spells CASSSLEGEYEQYF. In nucleotides, the CDR3 is TGTGCCAGCAGCTCGCTAGAGGGGGAATACGAGCAGTACTTC.

This clone was seen a single time. V and J are TRBV19 and TRBJ2-7; D uncertain. Germline assignment: CDR1 LNHDA and CDR2 SQIVND (reference sequence). The length of the CDR3 is 13 residues. Trimming cost V 1 base and J 4 bases, with 8 bases left between them. CDR3 amino acids: CASSIGTGYEQYF. For the CDR3, the DNA is TGTGCCAGTAGTATAGGTACCGGTTACGAGCAGTACTTC.

V is TRBV7-9 and J is TRBJ2-1, with 11 bases aligning to TRBD2. The CDR3 is 16 residues long. V shed 0 bases and J 5 bases; nucleotides not matched to a gene: 3. Germline loops: CDR1 SEHNR, CDR2 FQNEAQ (reference sequence). The CDR3 DNA is TGTGCCAGCAGCTTAGCGACTAGCGGGATTAACAATGAGCAGTTCTTC. This translates into CASSLATSGINNEQFF. Looking up the rest from reference TRBV7-9 and TRBJ2-1 gives the full variable domain: DTGVSQNPRHKITKRGQNVTFRCDPISEHNRLYWYRQTLGQGPEFLTYFQNEAQLEKSRLLSDRFSAERPKGSFSTLEIQRTEQGDSAMYLCASSLATSGINNEQFFGPGTRLTVL.

By sample fraction, this clone is medium-sized. The V and J genes are TRBV7-9 and TRBJ1-2; D is undetermined. CDR1 is SEHNR and CDR2 is FQNEAQ in the germline V gene (reference sequence). The CDR3 is 15 amino acids. V gave up 1 base and J gave up 3 bases, with 12 bases separating them. Written as DNA, the CDR3 is TGTGCCAGCAGCTTAGTGACAACGGCCGACTATGGCTACACCTTC. It yields the protein CASSLVTTADYGYTF.

This clone has a handful of counts. The genes are TRBV24-1 and TRBJ2-7; D is uncertain. Germline CDR1 is KGHDR and CDR2 is SFDVKD. CDR3 size: 14 residues. V dropped 4 bases and J dropped 0 bases, with 9 bases sitting between them. The CDR3 protein is CATSEPWPSYEQYF. CDR3 DNA: TGTGCCACCAGTGAACCCTGGCCCTCCTACGAGCAGTACTTC.

This clone has just one count. The chain has TRBV20-1 and TRBJ1-1; D is unclear. Trimming pared 4 bases from V and 7 bases from J, leaving 10 bases between. In germline, CDR1 is DFQATT, CDR2 SNEGSKA (reference sequence). CDR3 length equals 11 residues. DNA for the CDR3: TGCAGTGCTATTCCCAGGCTTGAAGCTTTCTTT. This sequence encodes CSAIPRLEAFF.